The sequence of this TCR beta chain was determined in a study of blood T cell repertoires in COVID-19 (dated by TCRdb to about 2020). For the study in its entirety: Samples covering the acute and convalescent phases of COVID-19 were provided by collaborators in the United States, Italy and Spain. The samples were drawn from two sources: the first 160 participants of the ongoing ImmuneRACE study, and 1,000 to 1,500 subjects contributed by 6 global collaborators. Deeply sampled blood TCRbeta repertoires from subjects exposed to, actively infected with, or recovered from COVID-19 were included in the dataset. Where available, HLA class I and class II types were taken from metadata supplied by the sample provider and were not determined by assay-based typing. The prospective study material was composed of cDNA or gDNA derived from T cells, B-cell-depleted T cells, or PBMCs. The repertoires were released in a freely available public database meant as a resource for research on the immune response to SARS-CoV-2. Sample metadata almost always included a de-identified subject ID, COVID-19 status, age in years and sex. Broad study findings and their caveats: The amount of clinical and demographic metadata varied by source and participant and was provided uncurated.

One collaborating source in Seattle enrolled patients during active infection and followed them longitudinally through the course of disease. The collaborating institutions used their own protocols to collect whole blood in K2EDTA tubes. For TCRbeta analysis, collaborators shipped samples as frozen whole blood, isolated PBMCs, or DNA extracted from either of those sample types. CDR1 and CDR2 (SGHRS, YFSETQ) derive from the germline V gene. The CDR3 covers 14 residues, taking in both the cysteine and the phenylalanine. CDR3 DNA only is kept here, 42 bases in frame from base 1. V and J are truncated by 0 bases and 8 bases respectively, leaving an intervening sequence of 12 bases. TCRbeta CDR3 regions were amplified from genomic DNA using the immunoSEQ Assay, a bias-controlled multiplex PCR. On the study's bioinformatics: The number of nucleated cells in each sample was estimated by amplification of reference gene primers within the assay. Sequence reads were collapsed and filtered to measure the absolute abundance of every unique TCRbeta CDR3 rearrangement. For each sample, productive Simpson clonality was calculated as the square root of Simpson's diversity index across productive rearrangements. This immuneACCESS table, as held by TCRdb, lists in-frame sequences with V and J called but not all clones. Of the missing ones, under half trace to an unresolved V gene in checked studies; the others have no known cause. V, J and clone size are those of that table, while D and trimming were read from the DNA. This sample lists approximately 99,000 clones; around 88% were detected once. 2.1% of the sample comes from the top ten.

Regarding this clone: Its cognate antigen has yet to be identified. Qualities for individual bases were not recorded, and no much larger clone is one base off.

In this chain, TRBV5-1 is recombined with TRBJ2-1; possibly the D gene is TRBD2, per 6 matching bases. Sequencing was done on a sample of peripheral blood. The TCR originated in a man over 45 with COVID-19, enrolled during active disease. The sequenced DNA: TGCGCCAGCAGCTTGGGATCCGGGGGAGATGAGCAGTTCTTC. Translated, it gives CASSLGSGGDEQFF.